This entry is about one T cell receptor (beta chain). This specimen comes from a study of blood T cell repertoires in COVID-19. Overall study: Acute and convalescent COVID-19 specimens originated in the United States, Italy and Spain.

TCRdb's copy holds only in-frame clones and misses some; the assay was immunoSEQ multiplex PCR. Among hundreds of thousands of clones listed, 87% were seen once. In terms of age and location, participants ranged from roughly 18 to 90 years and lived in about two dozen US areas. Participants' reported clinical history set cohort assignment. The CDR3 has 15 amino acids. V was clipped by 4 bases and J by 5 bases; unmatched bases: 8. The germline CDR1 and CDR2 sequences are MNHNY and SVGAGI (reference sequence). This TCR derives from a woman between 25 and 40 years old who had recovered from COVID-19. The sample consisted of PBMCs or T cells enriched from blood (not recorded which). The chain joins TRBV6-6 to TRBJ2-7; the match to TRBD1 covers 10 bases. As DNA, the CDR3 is TGTGCCAGCAGTTTCCAGTTGACAGGGGGCAACGAGCAGTACTTC. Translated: CASSFQLTGGNEQYF.